The rows below give T cell receptor beta chains drawn from one sample of a study of regulatory T cells in long-lasting Graves disease. From the multiplex PCR reads, TCRdb called clonotypes with MiXCR, one entry per CDR3 protein. The table lists about 520,000 distinct CDR3 sequences, 12% of them singletons. The sample also formed part of further work on T cells in Graves' hyperthyroidism and ophthalmopathy.

Sequencing used peripheral blood mononuclear cells (PBMCs), obtained at new diagnosis, from a patient treated with antithyroid drugs. The receptors originated from a woman aged 25 to 39 with Graves disease. Both conserved end residues are part of each CDR3. Fields, in order: V gene, J gene, CDR3 protein.

v_call: TRBV6-2/TRBV6-3
j_call: TRBJ2-3
cdr3_aa: CASSDPTDTQYF

v_call: TRBV16
j_call: TRBJ2-2
cdr3_aa: CASSQPQQGTGELFF

v_call: TRBV28
j_call: TRBJ1-4
cdr3_aa: CASSSLGEKLFF

v_call: TRBV19
j_call: TRBJ1-1
cdr3_aa: CASSIGGMNTEAFF

v_call: TRBV7-2
j_call: TRBJ1-1
cdr3_aa: CASSLGMGTEAFF

v_call: TRBV2
j_call: TRBJ2-1
cdr3_aa: CASRLLAGVYNEQFF

v_call: TRBV7-2
j_call: TRBJ1-1
cdr3_aa: CASSLGLGRERTEAFF

v_call: TRBV12-3/TRBV12-4
j_call: TRBJ1-5
cdr3_aa: CASSFGGGSGSQHF

v_call: TRBV20-1
j_call: TRBJ2-7
cdr3_aa: CSARATGTGSYEQYF

v_call: TRBV20-1
j_call: TRBJ1-3
cdr3_aa: CSARRGNTIYF

v_call: TRBV19
j_call: TRBJ2-5
cdr3_aa: CASSSLGGETQYF

v_call: TRBV13
j_call: TRBJ2-1
cdr3_aa: CAAQVRGVGNEQFF

v_call: TRBV12-3/TRBV12-4
j_call: TRBJ1-5
cdr3_aa: CASSKDGQGGRHF

v_call: TRBV28
j_call: TRBJ1-5
cdr3_aa: CASSLIGEGVQPQHF

v_call: TRBV2
j_call: TRBJ2-1
cdr3_aa: CASVLLAGNNEQFF

v_call: TRBV28
j_call: TRBJ1-4
cdr3_aa: CASSSGESRLFF

v_call: TRBV20-1
j_call: TRBJ2-7
cdr3_aa: CSAGLTGHAEYF